This T cell receptor (beta chain) was recovered during a study of blood T cell repertoires in COVID-19. Across the study: PBMCs, B-cell-depleted T cells, or T cells were the source of the cDNA or gDNA that made up the material.

Assay: immunoSEQ multiplex PCR; the TCRdb copy retains only in-frame clones and omits some. This table holds more than 60,000 clones, roughly four fifths found once. The sequence derives from a human donor in a cohort sampled during active COVID-19. The source material was peripheral blood.

The CDR3 reads CASSHPRSRTVNTEAFF. The CDR3 DNA follows: TGCGCCAGCAGCCACCCTCGATCCAGGACAGTGAACACTGAAGCTTTCTTT. The J gene is TRBJ1-1, the V gene TRBV4-1, with a possible D match to TRBD1 (6 bases). Germline V gene sequence: CDR1 MGHRA, CDR2 YSYEKL. The germline V and J ends were trimmed by 3 bases and 0 bases, with 17 bases remaining between them. The CDR3 runs 17 residues.